This T cell receptor (beta chain) emerged from a study of beta chain features in type 1 diabetes. About the study: Across all samples, approximately 110,000,000 sorted cells were examined. Study-level points and caveats: Comparison showed that naive, central memory and Treg TCRB repertoires appeared more similar among patients than among healthy donors. For Type 1 diabetes patients, all four CD4+ subsets carried TCRB CDR3s that were moderately but significantly shorter.

The sequenced template was cDNA made from the entire isolated RNA. Sequencing of naive, central memory and regulatory T cell samples gave an average of around 3.8 million reads. Method: immunoSEQ multiplex PCR; TCRdb's copy keeps in-frame clones and lacks some. The table shows some 330,000 clones, with roughly 12% occurring only once. In regard to this clone: What it recognizes is unknown.

One heparinised blood draw averaging around 100 mL was given by each donor. The sample comprised naive CD4+ T cells from blood. This sequence was found in a woman between 18 and 29 years old with type 1 diabetes.

CDR3: CASSTAGVDTQYF. The CDR3 DNA sequence: TGTGCCAGCAGCACCGCAGGGGTAGATACGCAGTATTTT. The chain joins TRBV5-4 to TRBJ2-3, with D perhaps TRBD1 (6 bases). Germline lookup yields CDR1 SGHNT and CDR2 YYREEE (reference sequence). V lost 4 bases to trimming and J lost 5 bases, with 11 bases between them. There are 13 residues in the CDR3.